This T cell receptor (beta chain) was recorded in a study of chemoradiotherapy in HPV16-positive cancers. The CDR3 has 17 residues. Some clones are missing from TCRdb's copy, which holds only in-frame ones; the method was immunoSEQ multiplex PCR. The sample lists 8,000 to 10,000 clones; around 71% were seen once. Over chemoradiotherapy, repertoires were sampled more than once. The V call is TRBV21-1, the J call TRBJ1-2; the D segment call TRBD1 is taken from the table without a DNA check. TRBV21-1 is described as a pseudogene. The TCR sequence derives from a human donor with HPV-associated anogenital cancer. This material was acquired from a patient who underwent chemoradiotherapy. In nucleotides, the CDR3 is TGTGCCAGCAGCATCCCTCTCCTCGGGTTGCAGGGAAATGGCTACACCTTC. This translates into CASSIPLLGLQGNGYTF.